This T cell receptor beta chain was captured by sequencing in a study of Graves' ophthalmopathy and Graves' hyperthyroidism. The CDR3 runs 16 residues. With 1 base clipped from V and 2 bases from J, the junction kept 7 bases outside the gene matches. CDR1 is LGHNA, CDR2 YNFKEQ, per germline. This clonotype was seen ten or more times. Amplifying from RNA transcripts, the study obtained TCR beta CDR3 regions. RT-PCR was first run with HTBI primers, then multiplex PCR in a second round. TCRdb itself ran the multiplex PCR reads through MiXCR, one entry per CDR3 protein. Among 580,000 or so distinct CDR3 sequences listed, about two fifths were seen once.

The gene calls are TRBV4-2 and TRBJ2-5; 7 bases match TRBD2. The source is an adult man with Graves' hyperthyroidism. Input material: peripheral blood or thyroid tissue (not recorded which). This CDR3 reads CASSQGVRGVQETQYF. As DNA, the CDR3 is TGTGCCAGCAGCCAAGGAGTACGGGGGGTACAAGAGACCCAGTACTTC.